This T cell receptor (beta chain) stems from a study of T cells after yellow fever vaccination. TCRdb reanalysed the 5' RACE reads using MiXCR and keeps one entry per CDR3 protein. The sample has 350,000 to 450,000 distinct CDR3 sequences, approximately 5.7% seen once. CDR3 size: 18 residues. V lost 1 base and J lost 3; bases outside the gene matches: 14. Germline V gene sequence: CDR1 DFQATT, CDR2 SNEGSKA (reference sequence). This clonotype was counted a few times. This clonotype was obtained from a man aged 30-40 years who received the YFV17D yellow fever vaccine. The chain has TRBV20-1 and TRBJ2-1, with 8 bases that match TRBD2. Specimen: PBMCs, collected 5 days after the yellow fever booster vaccination. Written as DNA, the CDR3 is TGCAGTGCTAGAGGAGGGCTAGCGGGCCTCGGGAGCTACAATGAGCAGTTCTTC. Its protein is CSARGGLAGLGSYNEQFF.